One sample yielded the 10 T cell receptor beta chains listed below, sequenced in a study of lymphopenia after photon versus proton radiotherapy. The data were produced by immunoSEQ multiplex PCR, yet TCRdb's version contains in-frame clones alone and is incomplete. The sample holds approximately 31,000 clones, about 80% seen once. The sequenced sample was peripheral blood, obtained from a patient treated with proton-based radiotherapy. The source is a woman in her sixties or seventies with pancreatic cancer.

The V and J genes are TRBV28 and TRBJ1-5, with D perhaps TRBD1 (6 bases). Germline CDR1 and CDR2: MDHEN and SYDVKM. The CDR3 has 14 residues. The germline V and J ends were trimmed by 7 bases and 9 bases, with 19 bases remaining between them. The CDR3 region has the DNA TGTGCCAGCATCCTAAGACAGGTTGGGGGGCCCCAGCATTTT. Amino acids: CASILRQVGGPQHF.

The count of this clone is one. The chain combines TRBV6-5 with TRBJ1-2, with a weak D call TRBD1 (5 bases). CDR3 length: 11 residues. Germline V gives CDR1 MNHEY, CDR2 SVGAGI. The ends were cut back, 6 bases at V and 10 bases at J, with 12 bases in the middle. CDR3 DNA sequence: TGTGCCAGCAGCCTAGTGGGGGTCTACACCTTC. Translation: CASSLVGVYTF.

V is TRBV5-5 and J is TRBJ1-5; TRBD1 matches 9 bases. This CDR3 is built from 15 residues. Trimming removed 1 base from V and 7 bases from J; junction bases left unmatched: 6. The germline CDR1 and CDR2 sequences are SGHKS and YYEKEE (reference sequence). Here the CDR3 reads CASSLKTGGAQPQHF. DNA for the CDR3: TGTGCCAGCAGCTTGAAGACAGGGGGGGCCCAGCCCCAGCATTTT.

This chain joins TRBV4-1 and TRBJ1-4; a weak D match, TRBD1 (6 bases). Germline loops: CDR1 MGHRA, CDR2 YSYEKL. The CDR3 spans 17 residues. Trimming cost V 0 bases and J 5 bases, with 16 bases left between them. The CDR3 region has the DNA TGCGCCAGCAGCCAAGATGAAGGGGGGGCGCAGAATGAAAAACTGTTTTTT. Translated, it gives CASSQDEGGAQNEKLFF.

This clone was picked up a small number of times. The genes are TRBV7-3 and TRBJ2-2, with TRBD2 matching over 15 bases. The CDR3 covers 16 residues. The junction had 4 bases not matched to a gene; V was cut back by 4 bases and J by 7 bases. Germline values: CDR1 SGHTA, CDR2 FQGTGA. Written as DNA, the CDR3 is TGTGCCAGCAGCTCTGGACTAGCGGGAGGGGGCGGGGAGCTGTTTTTT. This sequence encodes CASSSGLAGGGGELFF.

The CDR3 DNA sequence: TGTGCCAGCAGCTTAGCTATACAGGGTCTGAACACTGAAGCTTTCTTT. It yields the protein CASSLAIQGLNTEAFF. J is TRBJ1-1 and V is TRBV7-9; D perhaps matches TRBD1 (6 bases). Per germline, CDR1 SEHNR and CDR2 FQNEAQ (reference sequence). CDR3 length equals 16 residues. Trimming stripped 0 bases from V and 0 bases from J, with 11 bases between.

The gene calls are TRBV28 and TRBJ1-5, with 8 nucleotides matching TRBD1. This CDR3 spans 15 amino acids. Germline V gene lookup returns CDR1 MDHEN and CDR2 SYDVKM. V was clipped by 8 bases and J by 3 bases; unmatched bases: 9. DNA for the CDR3: TGTGCCAGCGTTTTGATGGACAGGGACAATCAGCCCCAGCATTTT. It codes for CASVLMDRDNQPQHF.

The gene calls are TRBV7-2 and TRBJ2-7; 8 nucleotides line up with TRBD1. CDR1 and CDR2 (germline): SGHTA, FQGNSA. CDR3 length: 15 amino acids. V gave up 5 bases and J gave up 0 bases; unmatched junction bases: 6. The CDR3 DNA follows: TGTGCCAGCAGCGGAGGACAGGGCAGCTCCTACGAGCAGTACTTC. It translates to CASSGGQGSSYEQYF.

This clone turned up a few times. CDR3 bases: TGTGCCAGCAGTAGGGGACAGGGGGCGGCTGGCTACACCTTC. It specifies CASSRGQGAAGYTF. The rearrangement joins TRBV27 to TRBJ1-2; 12 bases are shared with TRBD1. The CDR3 consists of 14 residues. Germline V gene lookup returns CDR1 MNHEY and CDR2 SMNVEV (reference sequence). V lost 5 bases, J lost 7 bases, and 5 bases stayed unmatched.

In its sample, this clone was seen once. This sequence joins TRBV28 and TRBJ2-1; D may match TRBD1 or TRBD2 (6 bases each). The CDR3 covers 15 residues. CDR1 and CDR2 from the germline V gene are MDHEN and SYDVKM. V dropped 2 bases and J dropped 6 bases, with 14 bases sitting between them. The CDR3 sequence is CASSLRGEWVNEQFF. The CDR3 bases are TGTGCCAGCAGTTTAAGGGGGGAGTGGGTCAATGAGCAGTTCTTC.